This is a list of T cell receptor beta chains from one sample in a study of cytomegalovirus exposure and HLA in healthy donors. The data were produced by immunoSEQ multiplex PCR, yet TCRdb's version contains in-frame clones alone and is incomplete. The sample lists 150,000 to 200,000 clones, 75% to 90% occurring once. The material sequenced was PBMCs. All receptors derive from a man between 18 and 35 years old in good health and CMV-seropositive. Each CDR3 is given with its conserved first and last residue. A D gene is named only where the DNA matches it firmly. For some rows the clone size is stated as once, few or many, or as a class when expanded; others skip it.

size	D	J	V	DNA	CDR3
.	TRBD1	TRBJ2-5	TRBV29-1	TGCAGCGCTCCAGGACAGGGGGCCCGGGAGACCCAGTACTTC	CSAPGQGARETQYF
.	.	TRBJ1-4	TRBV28	TGTGCCAGCAGTCCTATGGGGGGGCGTGAAAAACTGTTTTTT	CASSPMGGREKLFF
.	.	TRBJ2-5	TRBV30	TGTGCCTGGAGTCGATGGGGCGAGGTCGGGACCCAGTACTTC	CAWSRWGEVGTQYF
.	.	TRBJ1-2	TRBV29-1	TGCAGCGTTGGAAGCGGGGGGTATAGCTATGGCTACACCTTC	CSVGSGGYSYGYTF
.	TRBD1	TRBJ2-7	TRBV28	TGTGCCAGCAGGTCCTGGACAGGGACGAGGAACGAGCAGTACTTC	CASRSWTGTRNEQYF
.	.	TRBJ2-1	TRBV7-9	TGTGCCAGCAGCTCCCTCTATGTCGGTGAGCAGTTCTTC	CASSSLYVGEQFF
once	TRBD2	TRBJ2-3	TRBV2	TGTGCCAGCAGTGGGCTAGCGGGAGTCACAGATACGCAGTATTTT	CASSGLAGVTDTQYF
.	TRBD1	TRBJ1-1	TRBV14	TGTGCCAGCAGCCAGGTCGGCGGGACAGCGGAAGCTTTCTTT	CASSQVGGTAEAFF
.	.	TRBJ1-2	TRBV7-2	TGTGCCAGCAGCTTGATTTCAGGGATCGGCTACACCTTC	CASSLISGIGYTF
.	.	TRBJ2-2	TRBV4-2	TGTGCCAGCAGCCAGCGAGGGGGGAACACCGGGGAGCTGTTTTTT	CASSQRGGNTGELFF
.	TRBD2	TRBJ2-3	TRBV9	TGTGCCAGCAGCGTAATGGGAGGGATCACAGATACGCAGTATTTT	CASSVMGGITDTQYF
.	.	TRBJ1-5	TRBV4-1	TGCGCCAGCAGCCAAGACCCCGGGGGGGGTCAGCCCCAGCATTTT	CASSQDPGGGQPQHF
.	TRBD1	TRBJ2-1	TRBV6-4	TGTGCCAGCAGTGAACTTCCACAGGGGAACAATGAGCAGTTCTTC	CASSELPQGNNEQFF
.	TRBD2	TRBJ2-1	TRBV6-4	TGTGCCAGCAGTGACTCGGGACTAATTCCCGAGAATGAGCAGTTCTTC	CASSDSGLIPENEQFF
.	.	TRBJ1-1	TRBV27	TGTGCCAGCAGCTGGAGGGAGGCGACTGAAGCTTTCTTT	CASSWREATEAFF
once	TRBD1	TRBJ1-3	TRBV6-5	TGTGCCAGCAGTTACTGGGGGACAGGGGCTAGAAACACCATATATTTT	CASSYWGTGARNTIYF
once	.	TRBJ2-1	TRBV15	TGTGCCACCAGCAGAGGAACCGCGGCCCCGGGGGACAATGAGCAGTTCTTC	CATSRGTAAPGDNEQFF
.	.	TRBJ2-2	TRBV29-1	TGCAGCGTTGAAGAGGGAGACACCGGGGAGCTGTTTTTT	CSVEEGDTGELFF
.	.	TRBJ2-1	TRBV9	TGTGCCAGCAGCGTAATGAGCTCCTACAATGAGCAGTTCTTC	CASSVMSSYNEQFF
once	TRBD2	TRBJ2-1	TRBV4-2	TGTGCCAGCAGCCAAGGGGGGACTAGCTATGCCAATGAGCAGTTCTTC	CASSQGGTSYANEQFF
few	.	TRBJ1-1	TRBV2	TGTGCCAGCAGTGAGGAGTGGGTAGCTTTCTTT	CASSEEWVAFF
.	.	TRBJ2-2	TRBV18	TGTGCCAGCTCACCTCCTGCCGGGAGCGGGGAGCTGTTTTTT	CASSPPAGSGELFF
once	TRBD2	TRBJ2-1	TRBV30	TGTGCCTGGAGCGTAGCGGGGGTGGAGCAGTTCTTC	CAWSVAGVEQFF
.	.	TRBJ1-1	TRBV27	TGTGCCAGCAGTTTTACGGCGGACACTGAAGCTTTCTTT	CASSFTADTEAFF
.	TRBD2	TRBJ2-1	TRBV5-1	TGCGCCAGCAGTCAAGCGGGAGTGAGCTACAATGAGCAGTTCTTC	CASSQAGVSYNEQFF
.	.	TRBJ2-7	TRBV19	TGTGCCAGTAGTGATCGAGGGTCCTCCTACGAGCAGTACTTC	CASSDRGSSYEQYF
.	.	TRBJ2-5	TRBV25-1	TGTGCCAGCAGCCCGTGGGGGGAAGAGACCCAGTACTTC	CASSPWGEETQYF
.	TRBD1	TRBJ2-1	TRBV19	TGTGCCAGTAAGAGACAGGGGGCAAGCTACAATGAGCAGTTCTTC	CASKRQGASYNEQFF
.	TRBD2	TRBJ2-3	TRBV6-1	TGTGCCAGCAGTGAATCTGGGGGAGGGAGCACAGATACGCAGTATTTT	CASSESGGGSTDTQYF
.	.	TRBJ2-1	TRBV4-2	TGTGCCAGCAGCCAGATCACCGGGACACAGTCCTACAATGAGCAGTTCTTC	CASSQITGTQSYNEQFF
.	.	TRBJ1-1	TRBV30	TGTGCCTGGAGCCCCAGGGTGGACACTGAAGCTTTCTTT	CAWSPRVDTEAFF
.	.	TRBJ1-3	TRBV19	TGTGCCAGTTACTCTGGAAACACCATATATTTT	CASYSGNTIYF
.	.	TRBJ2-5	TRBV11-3	TGTGCCAGCAGCTTAGAAGGCCCGCAGGGCGGGACCCAGTACTTC	CASSLEGPQGGTQYF
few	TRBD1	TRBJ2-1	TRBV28	TGTGCCAGCAGTCCCGGGACAGATATTTACAATGAGCAGTTCTTC	CASSPGTDIYNEQFF
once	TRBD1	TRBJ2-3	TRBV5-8	TGTGCCAGCAGCTTGGGAAGGGGGCGCACAGATACGCAGTATTTT	CASSLGRGRTDTQYF
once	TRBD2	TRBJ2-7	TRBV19	TGTGCCAGTAGCTCGACTAGCGGGAGTTTCTACGAGCAGTACTTC	CASSSTSGSFYEQYF
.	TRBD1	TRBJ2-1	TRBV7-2	TGTGCCAGCAGCTGGGGCCGGGACAGCAATGAGCAGTTCTTC	CASSWGRDSNEQFF
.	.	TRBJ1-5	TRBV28	TGTGCCAGCAGTTTAAGGAGTCAGCCCCAGCATTTT	CASSLRSQPQHF
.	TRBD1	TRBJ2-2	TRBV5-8	TGTGCCAGCAGCTTGGTCGGCAGGGGGTCCACCGGGGAGCTGTTTTTT	CASSLVGRGSTGELFF
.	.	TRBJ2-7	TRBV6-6	TGTGCCAGCAGTGACAGTACCTACGAGCAGTACTTC	CASSDSTYEQYF
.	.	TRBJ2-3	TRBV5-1	TGCGCCAGCAGCTTGGTCGAGGCGGGAGATACGCAGTATTTT	CASSLVEAGDTQYF
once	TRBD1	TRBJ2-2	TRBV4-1	TGCGCCAGCAGCCAAGGTGTAGGGGGCTCCGGGGAGCTGTTTTTT	CASSQGVGGSGELFF
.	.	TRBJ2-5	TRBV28	TGTGCCAGCAGTTTTGACAGGCCCCAAGAGACCCAGTACTTC	CASSFDRPQETQYF
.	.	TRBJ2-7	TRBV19	TGTGCCAGTAGTATAACTTGGCAGACATACGAGCAGTACTTC	CASSITWQTYEQYF
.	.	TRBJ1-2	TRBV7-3	TGTGCCAGCAGCCCCGGAGTGAGCTATGGCTACACCTTC	CASSPGVSYGYTF
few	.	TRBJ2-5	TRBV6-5	TGTGCCAGCAGTTACGTAGCCCGAGAGACCCAGTACTTC	CASSYVARETQYF
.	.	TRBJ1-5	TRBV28	TGTGCCAGCAGCCCCGGGACACTTTGGGGCAATCAGCCCCAGCATTTT	CASSPGTLWGNQPQHF
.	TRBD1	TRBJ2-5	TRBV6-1	TGTGCCAGCAGTGCCAGAACGGGGGACAGGGGAACCCCAGGGACCCAGTACTTC	CASSARTGDRGTPGTQYF
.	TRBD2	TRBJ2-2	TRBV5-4	TGTGCCAGCAGCTTGGTCGCGGGAGAGACTGGGGAGCTGTTTTTT	CASSLVAGETGELFF
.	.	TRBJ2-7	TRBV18	TGTGCCAGTTCCGGGTTGTACGAGCAGTACTTC	CASSGLYEQYF
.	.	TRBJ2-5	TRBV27	TGTGCCAGCAGTTTAAGCCGCCTGCATCGGACCCAGTACTTC	CASSLSRLHRTQYF
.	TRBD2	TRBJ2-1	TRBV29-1	TGCAGCGTCGAGGGGACTAGCGGGAGTAGCTACAATGAGCAGTTCTTC	CSVEGTSGSSYNEQFF
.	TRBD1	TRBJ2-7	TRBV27	TGTGCCAGCAAACCCGGGACAGGGTCCCCCTACGAGCAGTACTTC	CASKPGTGSPYEQYF
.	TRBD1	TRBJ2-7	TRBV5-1	TGCGCCAGCAGCTTCGGTTTCACGGACAGGGTGAGCTCCTACGAGCAGTACTTC	CASSFGFTDRVSSYEQYF
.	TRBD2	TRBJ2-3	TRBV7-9	TGTGCCAGCAGCCCCCAGGCGGGAGGGCCAATTACAGATACGCAGTATTTT	CASSPQAGGPITDTQYF